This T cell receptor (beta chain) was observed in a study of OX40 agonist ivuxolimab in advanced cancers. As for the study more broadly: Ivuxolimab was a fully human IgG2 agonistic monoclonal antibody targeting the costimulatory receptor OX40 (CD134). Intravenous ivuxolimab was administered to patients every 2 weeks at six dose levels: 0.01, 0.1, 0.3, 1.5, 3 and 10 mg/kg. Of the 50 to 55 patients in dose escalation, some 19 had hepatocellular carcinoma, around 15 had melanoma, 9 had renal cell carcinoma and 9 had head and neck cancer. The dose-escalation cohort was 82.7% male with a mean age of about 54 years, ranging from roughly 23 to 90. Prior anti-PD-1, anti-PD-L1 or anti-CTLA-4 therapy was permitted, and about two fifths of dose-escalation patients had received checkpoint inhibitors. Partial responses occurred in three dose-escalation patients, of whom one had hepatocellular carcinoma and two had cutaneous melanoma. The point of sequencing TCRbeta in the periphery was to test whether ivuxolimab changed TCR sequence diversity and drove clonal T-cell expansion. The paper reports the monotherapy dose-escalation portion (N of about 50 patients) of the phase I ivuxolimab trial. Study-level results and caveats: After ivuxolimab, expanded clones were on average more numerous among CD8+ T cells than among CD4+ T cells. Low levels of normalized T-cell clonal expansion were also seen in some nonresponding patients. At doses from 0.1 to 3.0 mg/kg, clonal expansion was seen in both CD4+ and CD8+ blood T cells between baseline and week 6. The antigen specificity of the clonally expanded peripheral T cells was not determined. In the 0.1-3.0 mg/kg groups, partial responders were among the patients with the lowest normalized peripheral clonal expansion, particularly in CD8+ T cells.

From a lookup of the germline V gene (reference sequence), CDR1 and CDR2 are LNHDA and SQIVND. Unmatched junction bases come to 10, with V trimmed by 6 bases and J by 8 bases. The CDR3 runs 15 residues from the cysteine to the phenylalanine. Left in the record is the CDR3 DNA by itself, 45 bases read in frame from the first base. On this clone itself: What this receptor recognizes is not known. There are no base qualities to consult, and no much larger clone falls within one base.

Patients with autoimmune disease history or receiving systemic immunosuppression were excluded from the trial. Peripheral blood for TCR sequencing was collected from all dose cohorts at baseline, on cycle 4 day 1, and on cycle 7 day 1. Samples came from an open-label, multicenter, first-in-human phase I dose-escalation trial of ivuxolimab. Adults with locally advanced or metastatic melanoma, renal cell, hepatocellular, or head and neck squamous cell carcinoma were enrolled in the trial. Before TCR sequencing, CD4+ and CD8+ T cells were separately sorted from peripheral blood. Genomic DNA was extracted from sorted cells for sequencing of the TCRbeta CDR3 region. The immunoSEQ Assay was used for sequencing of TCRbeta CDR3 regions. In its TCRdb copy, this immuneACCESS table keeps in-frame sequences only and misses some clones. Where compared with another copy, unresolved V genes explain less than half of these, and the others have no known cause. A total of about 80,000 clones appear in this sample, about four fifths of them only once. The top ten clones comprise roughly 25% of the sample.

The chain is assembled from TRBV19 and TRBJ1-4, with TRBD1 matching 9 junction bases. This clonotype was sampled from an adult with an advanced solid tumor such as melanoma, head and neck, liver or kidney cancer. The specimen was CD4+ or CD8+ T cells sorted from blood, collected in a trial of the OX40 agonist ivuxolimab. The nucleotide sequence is TGTGCCAGTAGCCCCTCGGGACAGGGTAACGAAAAACTGTTTTTT. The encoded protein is CASSPSGQGNEKLFF.